This entry features one TCR beta chain sequence. The assay was immunoSEQ multiplex PCR, and TCRdb's table has in-frame clones only and misses some. The sample records more than 65,000 clones, just under 95% being singletons. The data belong to a study of cytomegalovirus exposure and HLA in healthy donors. The CDR3 loop spans 15 amino acids. Germline V lookup: CDR1 MNHEY, CDR2 SVGAGI. The V end lost 6 bases, the J end lost 4 bases, and 13 bases lay between the germline ends. The chain joins TRBV6-5 to TRBJ2-6; no firm D call. The TCR sequence derives from a man aged 18 to 30 in good health and CMV-seronegative. The material sequenced was PBMCs. DNA of the CDR3: TGTGCCAGCAGCCGTCTGAGATACGGGGCCAACGTCCTGACTTTC. Translated: CASSRLRYGANVLTF.